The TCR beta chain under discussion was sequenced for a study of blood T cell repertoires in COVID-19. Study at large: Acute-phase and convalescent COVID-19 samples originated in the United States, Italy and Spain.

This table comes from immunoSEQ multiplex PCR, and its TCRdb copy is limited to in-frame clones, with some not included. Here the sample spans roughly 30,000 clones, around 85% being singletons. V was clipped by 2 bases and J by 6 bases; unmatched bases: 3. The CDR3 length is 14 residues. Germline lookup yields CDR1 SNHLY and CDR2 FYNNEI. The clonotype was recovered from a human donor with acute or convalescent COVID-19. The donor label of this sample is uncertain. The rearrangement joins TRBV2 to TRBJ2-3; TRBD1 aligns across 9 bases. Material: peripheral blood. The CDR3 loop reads CASSETGGQDTQYF. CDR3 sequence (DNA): TGTGCCAGCAGTGAAACAGGGGGCCAGGATACGCAGTATTTT.